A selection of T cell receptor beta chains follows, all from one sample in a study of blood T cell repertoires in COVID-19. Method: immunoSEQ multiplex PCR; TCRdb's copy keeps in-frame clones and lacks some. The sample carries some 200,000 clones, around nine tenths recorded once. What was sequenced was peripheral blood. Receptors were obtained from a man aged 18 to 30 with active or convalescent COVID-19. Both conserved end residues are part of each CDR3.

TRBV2,CASRVPRAGKNTEAFF
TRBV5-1,CASSSGTVNGEQFF
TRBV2,CASRVDRGNTGELFF
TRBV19,CASSMAPTGSSNTGELFF
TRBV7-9,CASWGQGIQYF
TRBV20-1,CSASSQGDTQYF
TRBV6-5,CASSPAGSSYEQYF
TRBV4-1,CASSQEGPGLGYEQYF
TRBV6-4,CASSVNEQAEQYF
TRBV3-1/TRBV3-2,CASSRQREMRGEQYF
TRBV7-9,CASSLGLGEQYF
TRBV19,CASSLTGWTGELFF
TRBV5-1,CASTGTGGGTEAFF
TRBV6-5,CASSGTGYGYTF
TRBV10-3,CAATDAGGPPYEQYF
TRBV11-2,CASSPLSGRGPNEQFF
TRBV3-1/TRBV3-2,CASSQDQSTTNEQYF
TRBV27,CASSLLPDRVKKSAFF
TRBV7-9,CASSPRGGAYEQYF
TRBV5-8,CASSLRGQGSYEQYF
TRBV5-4,CASSLGIAGPGGMNTEAFF
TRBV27,CASSLGQGTYYGYTF
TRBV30,CAWSLRGSGANVLTF
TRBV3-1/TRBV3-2,CASSQVGLTYEQYF
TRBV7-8,CASSLRLAGYSYNEQFF
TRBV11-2,CASSWRTRGSLPHEQFF
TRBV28,CASSRPTSGTSTDTQYF
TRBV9,CASSRGQGDTEAFF
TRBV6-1,CASSEARSYQPQHF
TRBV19,CASTLTGSNTEAFF
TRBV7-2,CASSLIGGISSGNTIYF
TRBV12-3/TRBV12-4,CASSPGQGSYTF
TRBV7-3,CASSLIGGTGLNEQFF
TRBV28,CASSPSGASWIGEQYF
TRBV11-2,CASSAAGKRQGWNQPQHF
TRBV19,CASTKQPSGNTIYF
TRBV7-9,CASSPPRLADNTGELFF
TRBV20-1,CSASPGQGFNQPQHF
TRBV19,CASSIGSSGNTIYF
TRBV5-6,CASTPIRGGSGRDEQFF
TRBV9,CASSDGTSGLQLQETQYF
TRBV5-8,CASSLEYWDRSSNTGELFF
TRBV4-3,CASSNPGQGSGGYTF
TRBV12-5,CASGLVLNRVTYNSPLHF
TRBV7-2,CASSSGQVGYTF
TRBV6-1,CASSEPSLTDEQYF
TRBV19,CASSVDRGLEKLFF
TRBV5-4,CASSLERFEAFF
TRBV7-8,CASSLSGLEAFF
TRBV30,CAWGQGIDNQPQHF
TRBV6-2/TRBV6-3,CASSYSGVAGELFF